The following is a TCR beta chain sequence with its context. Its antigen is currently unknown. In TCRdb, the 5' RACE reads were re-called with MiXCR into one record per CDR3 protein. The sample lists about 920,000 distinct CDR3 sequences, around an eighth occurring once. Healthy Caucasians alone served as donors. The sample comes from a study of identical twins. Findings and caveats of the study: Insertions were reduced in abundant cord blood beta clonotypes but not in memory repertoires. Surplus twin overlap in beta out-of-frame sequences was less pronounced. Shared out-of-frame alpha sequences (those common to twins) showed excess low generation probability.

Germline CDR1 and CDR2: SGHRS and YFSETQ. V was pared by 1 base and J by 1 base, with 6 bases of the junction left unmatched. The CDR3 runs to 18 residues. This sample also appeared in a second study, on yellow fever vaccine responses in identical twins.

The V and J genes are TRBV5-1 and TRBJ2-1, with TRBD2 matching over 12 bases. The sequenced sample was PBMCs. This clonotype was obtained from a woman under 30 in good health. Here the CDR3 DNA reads TGCGCCAGCAGCTTGTCACTAGCGGGGGGTGGTTCCTACAATGAGCAGTTCTTC. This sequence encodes CASSLSLAGGGSYNEQFF.